This entry lists 21 T cell receptor beta chains sequenced from one sample in a study of blood T cell repertoires in COVID-19. The method was immunoSEQ multiplex PCR; TCRdb's version includes in-frame clones alone and lacks a portion of them. The sample has approximately 230,000 clones; roughly nine tenths are singletons. Source material: peripheral blood. The source is a man aged 18 to 35 with active or convalescent COVID-19.

The rearrangement uses TRBV28 and TRBJ1-3; D is uncertain. V was clipped by 6 bases and J by 0 bases, with 6 bases between them. Germline loops: CDR1 MDHEN, CDR2 SYDVKM. The CDR3 covers 13 residues. The CDR3 reads CASRLYSGNTIYF. The DNA for the CDR3 is TGTGCCAGCAGACTGTACTCTGGAAACACCATATATTTT.

This chain connects TRBV9 to TRBJ1-1, with a tentative D call TRBD1 (5 bases). Germline values: CDR1 SGDLS, CDR2 YYNGEE. V was pared by 0 bases and J by 2 bases, with 14 bases between. This CDR3 spans 16 amino acids. CDR3 in DNA: TGTGCCAGCAGCGTAGGTTGGGGCAGCTTAAACACTGAAGCTTTCTTT. The encoded protein is CASSVGWGSLNTEAFF. Full variable domain (remainder filled in from reference TRBV9 and TRBJ1-1): DSGVTQTPKHLITATGQRVTLRCSPRSGDLSVYWYQQSLDQGLQFLIQYYNGEERAKGNILERFSAQQFPDLHSELNLSSLELGDSALYFCASSVGWGSLNTEAFFGQGTRLTVV.

J is TRBJ2-7 and V is TRBV28; maybe TRBD1 (6 bases). Germline lookup yields CDR1 MDHEN and CDR2 SYDVKM. CDR3 length: 15 residues. V lost 5 bases and J 2 bases, leaving 16 bases between the germline ends. The CDR3 is CASSAPGTPTYEQYF. The CDR3, as DNA: TGTGCCAGCAGTGCACCCGGGACACCCACCTACGAGCAGTACTTC.

A single count supports this clone. The chain couples TRBV5-1 to TRBJ2-5; D is ambiguous. Germline loops: CDR1 SGHRS, CDR2 YFSETQ. The length of the CDR3 is 14 residues. V gave up 3 bases and J gave up 0 bases, with 9 bases separating them. The CDR3: CASSSLGNQETQYF. CDR3 coding DNA: TGCGCCAGCAGCTCTCTAGGAAACCAAGAGACCCAGTACTTC.

V and J are TRBV7-2 and TRBJ2-3; 7 bases agree with TRBD2. Germline V gene sequence: CDR1 SGHTA, CDR2 FQGNSA. J lost 3 bases, V lost 2 bases, and 8 bases had no gene match. This CDR3 is 16 amino acids long. The DNA for the CDR3 is TGTGCCAGCAGCTTAATAACGGGAGGAGGTACAGATACGCAGTATTTT. As protein: CASSLITGGGTDTQYF.

The chain is built from TRBV19 and TRBJ1-2, with D possibly being TRBD1 (5 bases). Germline lookup yields CDR1 LNHDA and CDR2 SQIVND (reference sequence). The ends were cut back, 1 base at V and 4 bases at J, with 13 bases in the middle. This CDR3 is built from 15 residues. Here the CDR3 reads CASSIGGQGGYGYTF. CDR3 DNA sequence: TGTGCCAGTAGTATAGGAGGGCAGGGAGGCTATGGCTACACCTTC.

V and J are TRBV29-1 and TRBJ2-3; 8 bases match TRBD2. The CDR3 consists of 15 residues. Germline CDR1 SQVTM, CDR2 ANQGSEA. The J segment lost 4 bases and the V segment lost 6 bases, leaving 12 bases of the junction unmatched. The CDR3 protein is CSVRPPRGEADTQYF. The CDR3 nucleotides are TGCAGCGTCCGCCCTCCGCGGGGGGAAGCAGATACGCAGTATTTT.

This chain uses TRBV11-2 with TRBJ1-3; D is ambiguous. Trimming pared 2 bases from V and 0 bases from J, leaving 8 bases between. Germline V gene sequence: CDR1 SGHAT, CDR2 FQNNGV. The length of the CDR3 is 15 residues. The CDR3 nucleotides read TGTGCCAGCAGCTTAACCGCAGACTCTGGAAACACCATATATTTT. Its translation is CASSLTADSGNTIYF.

The chain recombines TRBV30 with TRBJ1-1; no firm D call. The V and J ends lost 3 bases and 6 bases respectively, with 11 bases between them. The CDR3 sequence is 12 residues long. Germline lookup yields CDR1 GTSNPN and CDR2 SVGIG (reference sequence). This CDR3 reads CAWSGGRAEAFF. The CDR3 nucleotides are TGTGCCTGGAGCGGAGGACGAGCTGAAGCTTTCTTT.

V gene TRBV4-1 combines with J gene TRBJ2-5, with 7 bases identical to TRBD1. V trimming: 2 bases; J trimming: 1 base; junction bases outside the gene matches: 13. Germline V lookup: CDR1 MGHRA, CDR2 YSYEKL. This CDR3 has 18 residues. CDR3 DNA: TGCGCCAGCAGCCAATCCCCCAACCGGGACAGTTTCCAAGAGACCCAGTACTTC. Protein product: CASSQSPNRDSFQETQYF.

The chain couples TRBV12-5 to TRBJ2-3; weak D call: TRBD1 (5 bases). CDR1 is LGHNT, CDR2 FRNRAP, per germline. Trimming took off 0 bases at V and 0 bases at J, with 13 bases between the two ends. CDR3 length equals 17 residues. The CDR3 DNA follows: TGTGCTAGTGGTTTGGTCAAAGGGGCCACTAGCACAGATACGCAGTATTTT. Translating gives CASGLVKGATSTDTQYF.

The J gene is TRBJ1-4, the V gene TRBV15, with a possible D match to TRBD1 (6 bases). Germline lookup yields CDR1 LNHNV and CDR2 YYDKDF (reference sequence). The ends were cut back, 3 bases at V and 5 bases at J, with 7 bases in the middle. CDR3 length: 13 residues. As DNA, the CDR3 is TGTGCCACCAGCAGCCAGGGGAATGAAAAACTGTTTTTT. Amino acids: CATSSQGNEKLFF.

The V call is TRBV28, the J call TRBJ2-7; 8 nucleotides line up with TRBD2. Germline CDR1 reads MDHEN; CDR2 reads SYDVKM. The CDR3 has 15 residues. V lost 4 bases and J lost 3; bases outside the gene matches: 8. This CDR3 is CASSSPGREGYEQYF. DNA for the CDR3: TGTGCCAGCAGTTCCCCCGGGAGGGAGGGCTACGAGCAGTACTTC.

In this sample, this clone turned up a few times. CDR3 residues: CASSVGARGGVGTGELFF. The CDR3 region has the DNA TGTGCCAGCAGCGTAGGCGCTAGAGGGGGAGTCGGCACCGGGGAGCTGTTTTTT. The V call is TRBV9, the J call TRBJ2-2; D possibly corresponds to TRBD1 (6 bases). The CDR3 length is 18 residues. Germline values: CDR1 SGDLS, CDR2 YYNGEE. Trimming stripped 0 bases from V and 4 bases from J, with 19 bases between.

The J gene is TRBJ1-2, the V gene TRBV4-3; D gene ambiguous. From germline, CDR1 is LGHNA and CDR2 YSLEER. The CDR3 loop spans 11 amino acids. V lost 2 bases to trimming and J lost 7 bases, with 5 bases between them. The CDR3 DNA follows: TGCGCCAGCAGCCAATCAGGTGGCTACACCTTC. This sequence encodes CASSQSGGYTF.

This chain connects TRBV19 to TRBJ2-2; TRBD1 aligns across 8 bases. The germline CDR1 and CDR2 sequences are LNHDA and SQIVND (reference sequence). This CDR3 has 14 amino acids. The J segment lost 5 bases and the V segment lost 8 bases, leaving 7 bases of the junction unmatched. CDR3 in amino acids: CASVVQGGTGELFF. In DNA, the CDR3 is TGTGCCAGTGTCGTACAGGGGGGAACCGGGGAGCTGTTTTTT.

The gene calls are TRBV5-1 and TRBJ2-5; D possibly corresponds to TRBD1 (5 bases). Trimming took off 4 bases at V and 5 bases at J, with 27 bases between the two ends. The germline CDR1 and CDR2 sequences are SGHRS and YFSETQ. The length of the CDR3 is 18 residues. The CDR3 protein is CASSASPPGPQSFETQYF. The CDR3 DNA reads as TGCGCCAGCAGCGCGAGCCCACCAGGGCCCCAATCGTTCGAGACCCAGTACTTC.

The chain recombines TRBV3-1 (or the pseudogene TRBV3-2) with TRBJ2-7, with D perhaps TRBD2 (5 bases). This CDR3 is built from 14 residues. Germline V gives CDR1 LGHDT, CDR2 YNNKEL (reference sequence). V shed 4 bases and J shed 4 bases, with 14 bases lying between them. The CDR3 DNA is TGTGCCAGCAGCCTCGGGTTACTAGAGTACGAGCAGTACTTC. Its protein product is CASSLGLLEYEQYF.

The CDR3 spells CASKHERTGLNTEAFF. CDR3 coding DNA: TGTGCCAGCAAACACGAAAGGACAGGCTTAAACACTGAAGCTTTCTTT. The chain carries TRBV6-6 and TRBJ1-1, with 7 bases matching TRBD1. Germline V gene data show CDR1 as MNHNY and CDR2 as SVGAGI (reference sequence). This CDR3 region has 16 residues. Trimming removed 7 bases from V and 2 bases from J; junction bases left unmatched: 13.

The V call is TRBV10-2, the J call TRBJ1-3, with a weak D call TRBD1 (6 bases). This CDR3 has 14 amino acids. Germline loops: CDR1 WSHSY, CDR2 SAAADI. Deletions cut 6 bases from V and 0 bases from J, with 9 bases between. CDR3 loop: CASRGGTSGNTIYF. The CDR3 DNA follows: TGCGCCAGCAGAGGGGGAACCTCTGGAAACACCATATATTTT.

The rearrangement links TRBV9 to TRBJ1-1; the D gene is possibly TRBD1 (6 bases). This CDR3 is 15 amino acids long. V was shortened by 4 bases and J by 0 bases, with 13 bases between the two germline ends. Germline V gives CDR1 SGDLS, CDR2 YYNGEE. The CDR3 sequence is CASSSLDRLNTEAFF. The CDR3 nucleotides are TGTGCCAGCAGCTCTCTGGACAGACTGAACACTGAAGCTTTCTTT. Using reference TRBV9 and TRBJ1-1 for the parts outside the CDR3, the full variable domain is DSGVTQTPKHLITATGQRVTLRCSPRSGDLSVYWYQQSLDQGLQFLIQYYNGEERAKGNILERFSAQQFPDLHSELNLSSLELGDSALYFCASSSLDRLNTEAFFGQGTRLTVV.